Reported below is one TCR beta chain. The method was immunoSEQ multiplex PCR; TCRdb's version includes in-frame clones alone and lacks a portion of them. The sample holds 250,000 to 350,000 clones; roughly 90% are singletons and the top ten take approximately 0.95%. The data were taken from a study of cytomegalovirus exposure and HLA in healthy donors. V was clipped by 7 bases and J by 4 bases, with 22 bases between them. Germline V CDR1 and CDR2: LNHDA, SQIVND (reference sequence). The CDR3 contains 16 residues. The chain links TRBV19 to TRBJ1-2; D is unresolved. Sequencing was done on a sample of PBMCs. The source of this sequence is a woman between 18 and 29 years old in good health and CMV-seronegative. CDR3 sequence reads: CASTIPGGFLGYGYTF. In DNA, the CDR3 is TGTGCCAGTACCATACCGGGAGGGTTTCTCGGCTATGGCTACACCTTC. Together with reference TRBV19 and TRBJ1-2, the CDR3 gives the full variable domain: DGGITQSPKYLFRKEGQNVTLSCEQNLNHDAMYWYRQDPGQGLRLIYYSQIVNDFQKGDIAEGYSVSREKKESFPLTVTSAQKNPTAFYLCASTIPGGFLGYGYTFGSGTRLTVV.